Described below is a single T cell receptor beta chain sequence and its context. Its antigen is not identified. TCRdb's table, derived via immunoSEQ multiplex PCR, lists solely in-frame clones and lacks some. The table records 55,000 to 70,000 clones, around 85% of them present only once. Germline values: CDR1 SGDLS, CDR2 YYNGEE. CDR3 length: 15 residues. V shed 4 bases, J shed 7 bases, and the junction held 11 bases outside the gene matches. This sample is drawn from a study of radiotherapy plus CTLA-4 blockade in lung cancer. Study results and limitations: Once radiotherapy plus ipilimumab had been given, TCR clones derived from tumor expanded in blood.

The sample was peripheral blood, taken from a patient treated with radiotherapy plus ipilimumab. The sequence came from a human donor with non-small cell lung cancer who had a complete response to radiotherapy plus ipilimumab. This chain links TRBV9 with TRBJ2-4; 7 positions agree with TRBD2. In DNA, the CDR3 is TGTGCCAGCAGCCCCCACGCGGACGGGGGGAACATTCAGTACTTC. This codes for CASSPHADGGNIQYF.